One T cell receptor (beta chain) is described in this entry. Antigen unknown. Measured with immunoSEQ multiplex PCR; TCRdb has only the in-frame clones, and not every one. Altogether about 28,000 clones are present, 65% to 80% being singletons, with the ten largest covering approximately 0.62%. The data derive from a study of PD-1 blockade in classical Hodgkin lymphoma. Overall study context: It was nivolumab at 3 mg/kg, given intravenously every 2 weeks, that patients received. Regarding the study as a whole: There remain no defined causes for the repertoire differences, which possibly reflect disease activity or prior therapy. Reports described newly diagnosed patients as having lower baseline TCR diversity than healthy donors.

J was trimmed by 3 bases and V by 4 bases; bases with no gene match: 9. Germline CDR1 MGHRA, CDR2 YSYEKL. This CDR3 spans 16 amino acids. The time point is: cycle 4 day 1 (C4D1), after less than 7 weeks of nivolumab. No patient escaped relapse after autologous stem cell transplantation, and brentuximab vedotin exposure varied. Purification of CD4+ T cells from thawed PBMCs was performed via magnetic negative selection. The chain carries TRBV4-1 and TRBJ2-7, with 10 bases matching TRBD2. The sample in question was CD4+ T cells from blood, obtained before the fourth cycle of nivolumab. The sequence derives from a human donor with classical Hodgkin lymphoma. In nucleotides, the CDR3 is TGCGCCAGCAGCCCCCAAATTAAGCGGGGGGGCTACGAGCAGTACTTC. This encodes CASSPQIKRGGYEQYF.